The 7 T cell receptor beta chains in this list originate from one sample, sequenced in a study of sequential checkpoint blockade in melanoma. Described treatment: randomized to nivolumab then ipilimumab (arm A) or the reverse (arm B). Assay used: immunoSEQ multiplex PCR; TCRdb lists only in-frame clones, some missing. The table records about 40,000 clones, 86% of them present only once. The material sequenced was CD8+ T cells sorted from blood (inferred from file names), taken from a patient given nivolumab and ipilimumab in sequence. These TCRs come from a human donor with melanoma.

The chain uses TRBV11-2 and TRBJ2-2; TRBD2 agrees at 12 bases. CDR3 size: 16 residues. Per the germline V gene, CDR1 is SGHAT and CDR2 is FQNNGV. V was pared by 4 bases and J by 3 bases, with 3 bases of the junction left unmatched. The CDR3: CASSSTSGRHTGELFF. The CDR3 bases are TGTGCCAGCAGCTCAACTAGCGGGAGGCACACCGGGGAGCTGTTTTTT.

CDR3 loop: CASSLASDSYNEQFF. CDR3 nucleotide sequence: TGTGCCAGCAGCTTGGCCAGCGATTCCTACAATGAGCAGTTCTTC. This chain connects TRBV5-4 to TRBJ2-1, with unresolved D. V lost 0 bases, J lost 1 base, and 8 bases lay in between. CDR3 length: 15 amino acids. CDR1 and CDR2 from the germline V gene are SGHNT and YYREEE (reference sequence).

The gene calls are TRBV6-6 and TRBJ2-1; 10 bases line up with TRBD2. The V and J ends lost 0 bases and 4 bases, in that order; junction bases with no gene match: 3. The CDR3 covers 16 residues. Germline-derived CDR1 and CDR2 are MNHNY and SVGAGI (reference sequence). This chain's CDR3 is CASSYSAGGPYNEQFF. The CDR3 DNA reads as TGTGCCAGCAGTTACTCAGCGGGAGGGCCTTACAATGAGCAGTTCTTC.

In its sample, this clone was seen a few times. This chain joins TRBV7-9 and TRBJ2-7; tentative D call: TRBD2 (5 bases). V lost 0 bases and J lost 6, with 15 bases in between. Germline V gene sequence: CDR1 SEHNR, CDR2 FQNEAQ (reference sequence). The CDR3 is 15 amino acids. The CDR3 DNA sequence: TGTGCCAGCAGCTTAGCGCTTGAGGGTTTGGGCGAGCAGTACGTC. This codes for CASSLALEGLGEQYV.

The chain links TRBV4-3 to TRBJ1-1, with D unresolved. CDR3 size: 16 residues. Germline lookup yields CDR1 LGHNA and CDR2 YSLEER. The V gene lost 0 bases and the J gene lost 1 base, with 12 bases spanning the gap. CDR3 sequence: CASSQDRVQSNTEAFF. Written as DNA, the CDR3 is TGCGCCAGCAGCCAAGACCGGGTCCAATCGAACACTGAAGCTTTCTTT.

The table lists this clone with a count of one. The V gene is TRBV25-1, the J gene TRBJ1-2, with D maybe TRBD1 (6 bases). Germline V lookup: CDR1 MGHDK, CDR2 SYGVNS. The CDR3 runs to 15 residues. V dropped 5 bases and J dropped 0 bases, with 13 bases sitting between them. CDR3 residues: CASSPGGGPNYGYTF. In DNA, the CDR3 is TGTGCCAGCAGTCCTGGGGGGGGCCCTAACTATGGCTACACCTTC.

The chain joins TRBV6-5 to TRBJ2-1; 11 bases map to TRBD2. The CDR3 covers 15 residues. V lost 7 bases and J lost 9; bases outside the gene matches: 11. The germline V gene encodes CDR1 MNHEY and CDR2 SVGAGI. Here the CDR3 reads CASKGELAGVPEQFF. In nucleotides, the CDR3 is TGTGCCAGCAAAGGGGAACTAGCGGGAGTCCCTGAGCAGTTCTTC.